This passage covers 22 T cell receptor beta chains from one sample sequenced in a study of shared clonotypes between healthy human individuals. Assay: immunoSEQ multiplex PCR; the TCRdb copy retains only in-frame clones and omits some. The table has 450,000 to 500,000 clones, roughly 80% seen once. Sequencing was performed on PBMCs. The receptors were gathered from a woman aged 35 to 49 in good health. Some clones in this sample may be carry-over from other donors' samples.

The CDR3 loop is CASSLGAEADTQYF. The CDR3 bases are TGTGCCAGCAGCTTAGGCGCGGAGGCAGATACGCAGTATTTT. The chain joins TRBV7-9 to TRBJ2-3; tentative D call: TRBD2 (5 bases). CDR3 length equals 14 residues. V lost 1 base, J lost 4 bases, and 9 bases lay in between. CDR1 and CDR2 (germline): SEHNR, FQNEAQ (reference sequence).

This clone was recorded only once. This chain joins TRBV27 and TRBJ2-6; D might be TRBD1 (5 bases). The germline V and J ends were trimmed by 6 bases and 0 bases, with 12 bases remaining between them. Germline-derived CDR1 and CDR2 are MNHEY and SMNVEV (reference sequence). This CDR3 has 16 amino acids. CDR3 protein: CASRRGQLSGANVLTF. DNA for the CDR3: TGTGCCAGCAGAAGGGGCCAGCTCTCTGGGGCCAACGTCCTGACTTTC.

This clone occurred a few times. The chain recombines TRBV5-5 with TRBJ2-7, with 7 bases fitting TRBD2. V shed 0 bases and J 13 bases; nucleotides not matched to a gene: 13. Germline V lookup: CDR1 SGHKS, CDR2 YYEKEE (reference sequence). This CDR3 spans 14 amino acids. The CDR3: CASSLDFGGSTYYF. As DNA, the CDR3 is TGTGCCAGCAGCTTGGATTTCGGGGGGAGCACCTACTACTTC.

V gene TRBV29-1 combines with J gene TRBJ1-1, with D uncertain. This CDR3 contains 13 residues. The V gene lost 4 bases and the J gene lost 0 bases, with 9 bases spanning the gap. Germline lookup yields CDR1 SQVTM and CDR2 ANQGSEA. CDR3: CSVGGSMNTEAFF. CDR3 coding DNA: TGCAGCGTTGGAGGCAGCATGAACACTGAAGCTTTCTTT. Together with reference TRBV29-1 and TRBJ1-1, the CDR3 gives the full variable domain: SAVISQKPSRDICQRGTSLTIQCQVDSQVTMMFWYRQQPGQSLTLIATANQGSEATYESGFVIDKFPISRPNLTFSTLTVSNMSPEDSSIYLCSVGGSMNTEAFFGQGTRLTVV.

The chain carries TRBV28 and TRBJ2-1; D remains ambiguous. CDR1 is MDHEN, CDR2 SYDVKM, per germline. Trimming took 4 bases from V and 3 from J, leaving 7 bases between them. The CDR3 extends over 13 amino acids. CDR3 loop: CASSSYGYNEQFF. CDR3 bases: TGTGCCAGCAGTTCCTACGGCTACAATGAGCAGTTCTTC.

V gene TRBV30 combines with J gene TRBJ2-4; TRBD1 agrees at 8 bases. The J segment lost 3 bases and the V segment lost 1 base, leaving 5 bases of the junction unmatched. Looked up from germline, CDR1 is GTSNPN and CDR2 is SVGIG (reference sequence). The CDR3 runs to 15 residues. The CDR3 nucleotides are TGTGCCTGGAGTGACGGACAGGGAGGCAAAAACATTCAGTACTTC. Protein product: CAWSDGQGGKNIQYF.

The chain joins TRBV18 to TRBJ1-1; D not resolved. In germline, CDR1 is KGHSH, CDR2 LQKENI. V was clipped by 3 bases and J by 1 base, with 9 bases between them. The CDR3 spans 14 residues. CDR3 coding DNA: TGTGCCAGCTCACCCCCTGGCAAGAACACTGAAGCTTTCTTT. It is translated as CASSPPGKNTEAFF.

The rearrangement uses TRBV6-1 and TRBJ2-7; 10 bases map to TRBD1. Germline CDR1 is MNHNS and CDR2 is SASEGT. J gave up 1 base and V 6 bases, and 6 bases lay outside the gene matches. The CDR3 totals 15 residues. CDR3 loop: CASRSGTGASYEQYF. The CDR3 nucleotides are TGTGCCAGCAGGTCCGGGACAGGGGCGTCCTACGAGCAGTACTTC.

The chain has TRBV6-5 and TRBJ1-5; D possibly corresponds to TRBD1 (6 bases). The CDR3 has 15 amino acids. Trimming cost V 0 bases and J 1 base, with 7 bases left between them. Germline CDR1 and CDR2: MNHEY and SVGAGI. CDR3 protein: CASSYSGTSNQPQHF. The CDR3 nucleotides are TGTGCCAGCAGTTACTCTGGGACAAGCAATCAGCCCCAGCATTTT.

The CDR3 region has the DNA TGTGCCACCAGCCCTTCGGGACAGGGGGCCGAGCAGTACTTC. Translating gives CATSPSGQGAEQYF. This sequence joins TRBV15 and TRBJ2-7; 12 bases line up with TRBD1. The CDR3 has 14 residues. Per the germline V gene, CDR1 is LNHNV and CDR2 is YYDKDF (reference sequence). V trimming: 5 bases; J trimming: 6 bases; junction bases outside the gene matches: 5.

J is TRBJ1-2 and V is TRBV10-3; D might be TRBD1 (5 bases). CDR1 ENHRY and CDR2 SYGVKD come from the germline V gene. CDR3 length: 12 amino acids. V shed 7 bases and J shed 8 bases, with 14 bases lying between them. The CDR3 loop reads CAITQGARGYTF. CDR3 nucleotide sequence: TGTGCCATCACTCAGGGTGCTAGAGGCTACACCTTC.

The V call is TRBV7-3, the J call TRBJ1-1, with no clear D. The length of the CDR3 is 15 residues. The V and J ends lost 1 base and 1 base respectively, with 10 bases between them. Germline V gene data show CDR1 as SGHTA and CDR2 as FQGTGA. CDR3 protein: CASSLNAGENTEAFF. The DNA of the CDR3 is TGTGCCAGCAGCTTAAATGCAGGAGAGAACACTGAAGCTTTCTTT.

This clone has a single count. The gene calls are TRBV27 and TRBJ2-1; 12 positions match TRBD2. The CDR3 is made up of 16 amino acids. Germline CDR1 MNHEY, CDR2 SMNVEV (reference sequence). V lost 5 bases and J lost 8; bases outside the gene matches: 10. For the CDR3, the DNA is TGTGCCAGCAGTCACTACCGACTAGCGGGAGACCATGAGCAGTTCTTC. This codes for CASSHYRLAGDHEQFF.

Points on this clone: Possible read error: a much larger clone is one base away. Other DNA sequences in the same sample also yield this CDR3. The chain combines TRBV28 with TRBJ1-2, with D perhaps TRBD1 (5 bases). Germline lookup yields CDR1 MDHEN and CDR2 SYDVKM. CDR3 length equals 15 residues. Trimming shortened V by 7 bases and J by 2 bases, and 17 bases separated the two germline ends. CDR3 in DNA: TGTGCCAGCACCCCTCTTCAGGGTTTCAACTATGGCTACACCTTC. Translated, it gives CASTPLQGFNYGYTF.

CDR3 in amino acids: CASSLGGALAGGGEQYF. CDR3 coding DNA: TGTGCCAGCAGCTTAGGAGGGGCACTAGCGGGAGGTGGTGAGCAGTACTTC. The V gene is TRBV7-2, the J gene TRBJ2-7, with 12 nucleotides matching TRBD2. Germline V CDR1 and CDR2: SGHTA, FQGNSA. The V gene end was trimmed by 1 base and the J gene end by 7 bases; junction bases not matched to a gene: 11. The CDR3 runs to 17 residues.

J is TRBJ1-1 and V is TRBV7-2, with D hard to call. This CDR3 has 13 amino acids. Germline V gene sequence: CDR1 SGHTA, CDR2 FQGNSA. Trimming took 2 bases from V and 2 from J, leaving 6 bases between them. The DNA for the CDR3 is TGTGCCAGCAGCTTAAGGTTTAACACTGAAGCTTTCTTT. It specifies CASSLRFNTEAFF.

V is TRBV13 and J is TRBJ2-7, with TRBD2 matching 10 bases. V lost 4 bases to trimming and J lost 5 bases; unmatched junction nucleotides: 8. The CDR3 length is 15 residues. From germline, CDR1 is PRHDT and CDR2 FYEKMQ (reference sequence). CDR3 protein: CASSSRSSGRHEQYF. The CDR3 coding sequence is TGTGCCAGCAGCTCAAGGTCTAGCGGGAGACACGAGCAGTACTTC.

The genes are TRBV13 and TRBJ1-1; D remains unclear. Germline V lookup: CDR1 PRHDT, CDR2 FYEKMQ (reference sequence). The CDR3 covers 13 residues. Trimming stripped 5 bases from V and 0 bases from J, with 7 bases between. As DNA, the CDR3 is TGTGCCAGCAGCGAGGGCTTGAACACTGAAGCTTTCTTT. Translation gives CASSEGLNTEAFF.

This clone showed up many times. This chain connects TRBV7-2 to TRBJ1-2; 9 positions agree with TRBD1. Germline loops: CDR1 SGHTA, CDR2 FQGNSA. The CDR3 is 15 residues long. The ends lost 5 bases at V and 8 bases at J; junction bases unmatched: 12. DNA of the CDR3: TGTGCCAGCAGCACTAACCCGGGACAGGGAGTGGGCTACACCTTC. Translated, it gives CASSTNPGQGVGYTF.

The CDR3 spells CASSLVGGPHPNEQFF. The CDR3 nucleotides read TGTGCCAGCAGCTTAGTAGGCGGGCCTCACCCTAATGAGCAGTTCTTC. The chain has TRBV7-2 and TRBJ2-1; a weak D match, TRBD2 (5 bases). V shed 1 base and J shed 7 bases, with 17 bases lying between them. From germline, CDR1 is SGHTA and CDR2 FQGNSA. This CDR3 has 16 amino acids.

V is TRBV5-4 and J is TRBJ1-4; perhaps TRBD1 as D (6 bases). Germline CDR1 is SGHNT and CDR2 is YYREEE (reference sequence). V lost 1 base to trimming and J lost 7 bases, with 8 bases between them. This CDR3 has 13 amino acids. CDR3 sequence (DNA): TGTGCCAGCAGCTTGACAGGGAGTGAAAAACTGTTTTTT. Protein: CASSLTGSEKLFF.

On this clone itself: The sample contains more than one DNA sequence encoding this CDR3. This chain uses TRBV15 with TRBJ1-1; D gene uncertain. The CDR3 contains 13 residues. Per germline, CDR1 LNHNV and CDR2 YYDKDF (reference sequence). Trimming took 2 bases from V and 0 from J, leaving 4 bases between them. CDR3 DNA sequence: TGTGCCACCAGCAGAACATTGAACACTGAAGCTTTCTTT. Amino acid sequence: CATSRTLNTEAFF.